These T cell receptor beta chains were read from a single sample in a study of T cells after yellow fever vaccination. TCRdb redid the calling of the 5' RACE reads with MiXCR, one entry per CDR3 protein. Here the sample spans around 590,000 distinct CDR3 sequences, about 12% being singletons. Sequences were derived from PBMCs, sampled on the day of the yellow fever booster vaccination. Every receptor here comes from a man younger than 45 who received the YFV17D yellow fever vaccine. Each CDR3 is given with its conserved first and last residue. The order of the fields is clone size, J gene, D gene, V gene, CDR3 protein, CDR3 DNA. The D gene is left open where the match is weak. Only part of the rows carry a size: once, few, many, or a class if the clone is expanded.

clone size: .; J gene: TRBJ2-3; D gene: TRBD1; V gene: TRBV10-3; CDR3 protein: CATVSGTGNTKGDTQYF; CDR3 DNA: TGTGCCACCGTATCCGGGACAGGGAACACCAAGGGCGATACGCAGTATTTT
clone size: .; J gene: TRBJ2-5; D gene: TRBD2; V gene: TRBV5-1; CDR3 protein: CASSSTGTSPTETQYF; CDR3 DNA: TGCGCCAGCAGCTCGACCGGGACTAGCCCTACGGAGACCCAGTACTTC
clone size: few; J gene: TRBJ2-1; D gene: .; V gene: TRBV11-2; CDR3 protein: CASSLKLAYEQFF; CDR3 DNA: TGTGCCAGCAGCTTAAAACTAGCTTATGAGCAGTTCTTC
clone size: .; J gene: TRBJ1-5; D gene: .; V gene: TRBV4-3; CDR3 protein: CASSQDLGGYQPQHF; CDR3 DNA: TGCGCCAGCAGCCAAGATCTTGGAGGATATCAGCCCCAGCATTTT
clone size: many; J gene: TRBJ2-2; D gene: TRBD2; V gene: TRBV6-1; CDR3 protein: CASRRTSGSTGELFF; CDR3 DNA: TGTGCCAGCAGACGGACTAGCGGGAGTACCGGGGAGCTGTTTTTT
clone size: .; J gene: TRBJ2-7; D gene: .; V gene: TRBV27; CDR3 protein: CASQQGPFKERYF; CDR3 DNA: TGTGCCAGTCAACAGGGACCCTTTAAAGAGCGGTACTTC
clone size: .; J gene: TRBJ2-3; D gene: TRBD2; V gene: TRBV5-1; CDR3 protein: CASVPGTSPTDTQYF; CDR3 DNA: TGCGCCAGCGTCCCCGGGACTAGCCCCACAGATACGCAGTATTTT
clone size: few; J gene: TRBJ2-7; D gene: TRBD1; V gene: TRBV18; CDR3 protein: CASSQGAQEQYF; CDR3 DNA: TGTGCCAGCTCACAGGGGGCTCAGGAGCAGTACTTC
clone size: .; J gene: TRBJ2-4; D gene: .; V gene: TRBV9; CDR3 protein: CASSSYRDRKNIQYF; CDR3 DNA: TGTGCCAGCAGCTCTTACAGGGACCGCAAAAACATTCAGTACTTC
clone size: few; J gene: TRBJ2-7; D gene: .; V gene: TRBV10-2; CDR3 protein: CASSGLKQEYEQYF; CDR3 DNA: TGCGCCAGCAGTGGTCTTAAGCAGGAGTACGAGCAGTACTTC
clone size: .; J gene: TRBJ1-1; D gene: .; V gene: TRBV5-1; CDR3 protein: CASSLVSGLNTEAFF; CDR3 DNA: TGCGCCAGCAGCTTGGTTTCCGGACTGAACACTGAAGCTTTCTTT
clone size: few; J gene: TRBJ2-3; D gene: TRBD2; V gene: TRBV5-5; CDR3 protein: CASSLGGRAVDTQYF; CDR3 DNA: TGTGCCAGCAGCTTGGGCGGGAGGGCCGTGGATACGCAGTATTTT
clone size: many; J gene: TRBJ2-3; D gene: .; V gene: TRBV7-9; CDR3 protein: CASSDLRGATDTQYF; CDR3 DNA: TGTGCCAGCAGCGACCTTCGGGGGGCCACAGATACGCAGTATTTT
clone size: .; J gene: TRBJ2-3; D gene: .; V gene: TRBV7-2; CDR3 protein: CASSFRADTQYF; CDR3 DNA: TGTGCCAGCAGCTTTAGAGCAGATACGCAGTATTTT
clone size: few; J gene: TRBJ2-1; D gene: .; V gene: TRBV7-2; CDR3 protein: CASSLRGDGYNEQFF; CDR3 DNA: TGTGCCAGCAGCTTAAGGGGGGATGGGTACAATGAGCAGTTCTTC
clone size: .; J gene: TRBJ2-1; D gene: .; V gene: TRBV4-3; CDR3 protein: CASSDTSGGGEQFF; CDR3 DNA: TGCGCCAGCAGCGACACCTCAGGGGGAGGTGAGCAGTTCTTC
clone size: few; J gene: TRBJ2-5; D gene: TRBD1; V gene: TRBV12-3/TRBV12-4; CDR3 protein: CASSGGTGGVETQYF; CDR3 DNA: TGTGCCAGCAGCGGCGGGACAGGGGGTGTGGAGACCCAGTACTTC
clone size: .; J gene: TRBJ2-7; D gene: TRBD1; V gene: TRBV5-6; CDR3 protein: CASSFSGGQGNEQYF; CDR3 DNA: TGTGCCAGCAGCTTCTCGGGCGGACAGGGGAACGAGCAGTACTTC
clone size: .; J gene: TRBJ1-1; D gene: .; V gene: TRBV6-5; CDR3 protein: CASSRPGSQGRNTEAFF; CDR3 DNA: TGTGCCAGCAGCCGACCGGGTTCGCAGGGGAGGAACACTGAAGCTTTCTTT
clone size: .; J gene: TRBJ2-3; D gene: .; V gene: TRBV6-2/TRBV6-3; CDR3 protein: CASSPPSLSTTDTQYF; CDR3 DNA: TGTGCCAGCAGTCCACCTTCACTGAGTACCACAGATACGCAGTATTTT
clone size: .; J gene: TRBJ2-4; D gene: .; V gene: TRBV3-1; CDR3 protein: CASSLLIGSPIQYF; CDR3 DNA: TGTGCCAGCAGCCTACTCATCGGAAGTCCAATTCAGTACTTC
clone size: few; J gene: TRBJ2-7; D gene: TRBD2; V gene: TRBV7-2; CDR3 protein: CASSASGGPYEQYF; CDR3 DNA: TGTGCCAGCAGCGCCAGCGGGGGACCCTACGAGCAGTACTTC
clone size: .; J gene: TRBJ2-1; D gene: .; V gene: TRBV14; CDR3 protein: CASSQSPPAYNEQFF; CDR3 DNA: TGTGCCAGCAGCCAAAGCCCTCCCGCCTACAATGAGCAGTTCTTC
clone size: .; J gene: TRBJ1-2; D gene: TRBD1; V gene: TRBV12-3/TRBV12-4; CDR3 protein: CASTGTGGNGYTF; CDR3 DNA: TGTGCCAGCACAGGGACAGGAGGGAATGGCTACACCTTC
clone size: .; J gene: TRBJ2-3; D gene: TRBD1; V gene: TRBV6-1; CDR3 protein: CASTSGTEHTDTQYF; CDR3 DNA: TGTGCCAGCACCTCCGGGACAGAGCACACAGATACGCAGTATTTT
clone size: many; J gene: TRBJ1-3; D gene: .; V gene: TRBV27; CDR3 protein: CASSSRGIADTIYF; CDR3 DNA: TGTGCCAGCAGTTCCCGGGGGATCGCGGACACCATATATTTT
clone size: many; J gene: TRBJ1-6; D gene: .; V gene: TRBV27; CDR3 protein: CASRELGADSPLHF; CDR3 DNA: TGTGCCAGCAGGGAACTAGGGGCTGATTCACCCCTCCACTTT
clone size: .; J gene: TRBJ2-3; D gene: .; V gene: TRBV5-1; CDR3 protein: CASRSTGNTDTQYF; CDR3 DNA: TGCGCCAGCAGGTCCACCGGGAACACAGATACGCAGTATTTT
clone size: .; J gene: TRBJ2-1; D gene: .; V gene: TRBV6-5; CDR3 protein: CASSYSHGVSYNEQFF; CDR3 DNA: TGTGCCAGCAGTTACTCGCACGGAGTCTCCTACAATGAGCAGTTCTTC
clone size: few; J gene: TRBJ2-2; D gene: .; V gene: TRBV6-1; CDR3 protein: CASRLGGSGELFF; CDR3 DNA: TGTGCCAGCAGGCTAGGAGGGTCCGGGGAGCTGTTTTTT
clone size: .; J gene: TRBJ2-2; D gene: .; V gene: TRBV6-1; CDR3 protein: CASRQTMNTGELFF; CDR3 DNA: TGTGCCAGCAGACAGACTATGAACACCGGGGAGCTGTTTTTT
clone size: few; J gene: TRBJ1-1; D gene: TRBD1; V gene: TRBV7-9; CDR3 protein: CASSFGDSTEAFF; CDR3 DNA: TGTGCCAGCAGCTTTGGGGACAGCACTGAAGCTTTCTTT
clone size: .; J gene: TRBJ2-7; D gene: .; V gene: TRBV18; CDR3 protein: CASSPPTDSNEQYF; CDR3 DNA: TGTGCCAGCTCACCACCGACAGATTCTAACGAGCAGTACTTC
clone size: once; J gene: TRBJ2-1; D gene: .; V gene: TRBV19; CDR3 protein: CASSGQSSYYEQFF; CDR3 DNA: TGTGCCAGTAGTGGACAGTCATCCTACTATGAGCAGTTCTTC
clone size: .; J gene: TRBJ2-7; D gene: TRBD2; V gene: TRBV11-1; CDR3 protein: CASSPSRTSGRALSYEQYF; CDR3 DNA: TGTGCCAGCAGCCCTAGCCGGACTAGCGGGAGGGCCTTGTCCTACGAGCAGTACTTC
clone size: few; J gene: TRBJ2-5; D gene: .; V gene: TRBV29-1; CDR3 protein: CSVMPTQGRIETQYF; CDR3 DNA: TGCAGCGTTATGCCCACACAGGGGAGGATAGAGACCCAGTACTTC
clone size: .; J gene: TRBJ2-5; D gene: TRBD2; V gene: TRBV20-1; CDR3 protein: CSARSGTSVETQYF; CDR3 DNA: TGCAGTGCTAGGTCCGGGACTAGCGTAGAGACCCAGTACTTC
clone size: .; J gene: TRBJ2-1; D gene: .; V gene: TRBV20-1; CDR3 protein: CSATLAGRWNEQFF; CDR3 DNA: TGCAGCGCTACCTTGGCCGGGAGATGGAATGAGCAGTTCTTC
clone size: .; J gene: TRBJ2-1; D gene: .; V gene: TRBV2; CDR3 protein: CASSGWRGLMFF; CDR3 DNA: TGTGCCAGCAGTGGGTGGCGGGGCCTTATGTTCTTC
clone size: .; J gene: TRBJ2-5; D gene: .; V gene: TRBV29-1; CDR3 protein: CSVVKAGRETQYF; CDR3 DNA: TGCAGCGTTGTCAAAGCAGGGCGAGAGACCCAGTACTTC
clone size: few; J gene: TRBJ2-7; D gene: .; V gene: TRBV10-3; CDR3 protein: CAISPGEGWRYEQYF; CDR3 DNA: TGTGCCATCAGTCCCGGTGAGGGTTGGAGGTACGAGCAGTACTTC
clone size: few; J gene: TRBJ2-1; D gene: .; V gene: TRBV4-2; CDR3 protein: CASSQDPGGASSYNEQFF; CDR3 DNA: TGTGCCAGCAGCCAAGATCCCGGGGGCGCAAGCTCCTACAATGAGCAGTTCTTC
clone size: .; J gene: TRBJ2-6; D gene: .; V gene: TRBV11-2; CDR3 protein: CASSLLDRSVSGANVLTF; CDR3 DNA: TGTGCCAGCAGCTTACTCGACAGATCCGTCTCTGGGGCCAACGTCCTGACTTTC
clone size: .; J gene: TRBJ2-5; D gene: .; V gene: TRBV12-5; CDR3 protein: CASGLVPWIGETQYF; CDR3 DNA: TGTGCTAGTGGTTTGGTACCGTGGATTGGGGAGACCCAGTACTTC
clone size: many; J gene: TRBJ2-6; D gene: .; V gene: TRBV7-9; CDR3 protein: CASSSPGAGANVLTF; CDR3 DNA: TGTGCCAGCAGCTCCCCCGGGGCTGGGGCCAACGTCCTGACTTTC
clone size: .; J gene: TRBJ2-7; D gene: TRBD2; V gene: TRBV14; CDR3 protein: CASSRGGLVHEQYF; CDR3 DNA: TGTGCCAGCAGCCGTGGAGGACTAGTCCACGAGCAGTACTTC
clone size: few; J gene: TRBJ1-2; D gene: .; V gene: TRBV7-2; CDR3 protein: CASSLGYGGSGYTF; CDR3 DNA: TGTGCCAGCAGCTTAGGCTACGGGGGCTCCGGCTACACCTTC